The 24 T cell receptor beta chains below were found in one sample sequenced in a study of vaccination effects on CD4 cells after COVID-19. Profiled with immunoSEQ multiplex PCR; TCRdb holds only in-frame clones, not every one. The table shows over 60,000 clones, with more than 70% occurring only once. Their cognate antigens are unknown. Expansion of antigen-specific CD4+ T cells with viral peptide pools was carried out by the ViraFEST assay before sequencing. Following an approximately eleven-day culture, CD4+ T cells were purified. Nucleocapsid antibody tests were negative, and the vaccine recipients had no prior SARS-CoV-2 infection. The sample consisted of CD4+ T cells from PBMCs cultured with HCoV-NL63 spike peptides, taken before COVID-19 vaccination. Every receptor here comes from a human donor who received a COVID-19 vaccine.

This clone was seen a few times. This chain joins TRBV19 and TRBJ1-2; possibly TRBD1 for D (5 bases). Trimming shortened V by 1 base and J by 5 bases, and 11 bases separated the two germline ends. CDR1 is LNHDA, CDR2 SQIVND, per germline (reference sequence). This CDR3 region has 14 residues. CDR3 sequence reads: CASSIGPGTYGYTF. The CDR3 DNA reads as TGTGCCAGTAGTATAGGCCCAGGGACTTATGGCTACACCTTC.

DNA of the CDR3: TGTGCCAGCAGCCCCCCTACAGGGGGCGCGGGAGATACGCAGTATTTT. Translation gives CASSPPTGGAGDTQYF. The chain uses TRBV7-3 and TRBJ2-3, with 9 bases matching TRBD1. The germline CDR1 and CDR2 sequences are SGHTA and FQGTGA. The V and J ends lost 5 bases and 5 bases, in that order; junction bases with no gene match: 11. This CDR3 spans 16 amino acids.

The V gene is TRBV29-1, the J gene TRBJ2-2; D might be TRBD1 or TRBD2, each matching 5 bases. In germline, CDR1 is SQVTM, CDR2 ANQGSEA. Trimming removed 6 bases at V and 7 bases at J, with 15 bases between. The CDR3 consists of 13 residues. The CDR3 nucleotides are TGCAGCGTCCAAAGAGGGACCGGCGGGGAGCTGTTTTTT. It codes for CSVQRGTGGELFF.

Only a few counts were recorded for this clone. V gene TRBV7-9 combines with J gene TRBJ2-3; 9 bases fit TRBD1. This CDR3 has 13 residues. Unmatched junction bases numbered 1, after V lost 4 bases and J lost 5 bases. CDR1 and CDR2 from the germline V gene are SEHNR and FQNEAQ (reference sequence). The CDR3 DNA reads as TGTGCCAGCAGCTCGACAGGGGGAGATACGCAGTATTTT. The encoded protein is CASSSTGGDTQYF.

V is TRBV9 and J is TRBJ2-3, with 10 nucleotides matching TRBD2. Per germline, CDR1 SGDLS and CDR2 YYNGEE. V was pared by 4 bases and J by 5 bases, with 10 bases of the junction left unmatched. The CDR3 loop spans 16 amino acids. The CDR3 coding sequence is TGTGCCAGCAGCCGGACAGCGGGGGGGCAGGAAGATACGCAGTATTTT. Translated, it gives CASSRTAGGQEDTQYF.

The chain is built from TRBV28 and TRBJ2-1, with D possibly being TRBD2 (5 bases). Trimming cost V 5 bases and J 0 bases, with 11 bases left between them. The V gene's germline CDR1 is MDHEN and CDR2 SYDVKM. The CDR3 extends over 15 amino acids. CDR3 in amino acids: CASSAAGTSYNEQFF. Here the CDR3 DNA reads TGTGCCAGCAGTGCGGCGGGTACCTCCTACAATGAGCAGTTCTTC. Combining the CDR3 with reference TRBV28 and TRBJ2-1 gives the whole variable domain DVKVTQSSRYLVKRTGEKVFLECVQDMDHENMFWYRQDPGLGLRLIYFSYDVKMKEKGDIPEGYSVSREKKERFSLILESASTNQTSMYLCASSAAGTSYNEQFFGPGTRLTVL.

In its sample, this clone was seen a few times. The rearrangement links TRBV18 to TRBJ1-4; 8 bases are shared with TRBD1. With V trimmed by 1 base and J by 2 bases, 3 bases remained unmatched. Germline V gene sequence: CDR1 KGHSH, CDR2 LQKENI. The CDR3 is made up of 16 amino acids. In DNA, the CDR3 is TGTGCCAGCTCACCACGGCAGGGGGCGACTAATGAAAAACTGTTTTTT. It codes for CASSPRQGATNEKLFF.

V is TRBV6-1 and J is TRBJ2-5; D gene unclear. V was pared by 2 bases and J by 5 bases, with 6 bases between. CDR1 and CDR2 (germline): MNHNS, SASEGT. This CDR3 region has 12 residues. As DNA, the CDR3 is TGTGCCAGCAGTGAAATCCGGGAGACCCAGTACTTC. Protein sequence: CASSEIRETQYF.

This clone appeared a few times. This rearrangement joins TRBV6-6 to TRBJ1-2; D gene uncertain. The germline V gene has CDR1 MNHNY and CDR2 SVGAGI (reference sequence). V was pared by 5 bases and J by 1 base, with 8 bases between. There are 13 residues in the CDR3. For the CDR3, the DNA is TGTGCCAGCAGTCCCAGCCTTAACTATGGCTACACCTTC. It is translated as CASSPSLNYGYTF.

This chain links TRBV10-3 with TRBJ2-1; D may be TRBD1 (6 bases). Trimming left V 5 bases short and J 1 base short, with 18 bases between. Germline V gives CDR1 ENHRY, CDR2 SYGVKD. The CDR3 length is 17 residues. CDR3 coding DNA: TGTGCCATCAGTAATTCTCAGGGGTCCCCTTCCTACAATGAGCAGTTCTTC. This gives the protein CAISNSQGSPSYNEQFF.

The rearrangement joins TRBV5-1 to TRBJ1-2; maybe TRBD1 (5 bases). Germline-derived CDR1 and CDR2 are SGHRS and YFSETQ. Trimming left V 3 bases short and J 0 bases short, with 6 bases between. The CDR3 is 13 amino acids. The CDR3 nucleotides read TGCGCCAGCAGCTCGACAGCTAACTATGGCTACACCTTC. It is translated as CASSSTANYGYTF.

The chain links TRBV19 to TRBJ1-2; D remains unclear. Trimming removed 2 bases from V and 8 bases from J, with 9 bases in between. CDR1 and CDR2 from the germline V gene are LNHDA and SQIVND (reference sequence). The CDR3 covers 12 residues. CDR3 protein: CASSISEKGYTF. The CDR3 DNA is TGTGCCAGTAGTATATCAGAGAAGGGCTACACCTTC.

The chain joins TRBV5-8 to TRBJ2-3; 12 bases map to TRBD2. Per germline, CDR1 SGHTS and CDR2 YDEGEE. Losses at the gene ends were 4 bases for V and 6 bases for J; bases not matched to a gene: 12. The CDR3 totals 17 residues. As DNA, the CDR3 is TGTGCCAGCAGCCCCGGACTAGCGGGGCCTTTATGGGATACGCAGTATTTT. Translation gives CASSPGLAGPLWDTQYF.

A few counts support this clone. J is TRBJ1-1 and V is TRBV28; D gene unclear. The CDR3 extends over 14 amino acids. Germline lookup yields CDR1 MDHEN and CDR2 SYDVKM. Trimming pared 3 bases from V and 1 base from J, leaving 9 bases between. CDR3 in DNA: TGTGCCAGCAGTTTCTACAGACCGAACACTGAAGCTTTCTTT. Encoded protein: CASSFYRPNTEAFF.

This clone has a single count. The J gene is TRBJ1-2, the V gene TRBV6-4; 9 nucleotides align to TRBD1. The CDR3 is 20 amino acids. The trim removed 2 bases at V and 0 bases at J, leaving 16 bases unmatched. From germline, CDR1 is MRHNA and CDR2 SNTAGT. The CDR3 is CASSDPRTGAERLTNYGYTF. The CDR3 DNA reads as TGTGCCAGCAGTGACCCTCGGACAGGGGCCGAGCGACTTACTAACTATGGCTACACCTTC.

The chain has TRBV6-2 or TRBV6-3 and TRBJ2-3, with TRBD2 matching 12 bases. Germline CDR1 is MNHEY and CDR2 is SVGEGT. The CDR3 is made up of 17 amino acids. Germline trimming cut 5 bases from V and 1 base from J; bases unmatched to any gene: 7. The CDR3 is CASSPLAGGVRTDTQYF. CDR3 DNA sequence: TGTGCCAGCAGTCCACTAGCGGGGGGAGTGCGCACAGATACGCAGTATTTT.

V and J are TRBV2 and TRBJ1-5, with D possibly being TRBD1 (5 bases). V lost 6 bases and J 1 base, leaving 10 bases between the germline ends. Germline lookup yields CDR1 SNHLY and CDR2 FYNNEI. This CDR3 has 14 amino acids. CDR3: CASRGHLSNQPQHF. The CDR3 DNA reads as TGTGCCAGCAGAGGACACTTGAGCAATCAGCCCCAGCATTTT.

The chain carries TRBV5-1 and TRBJ1-4; a weak D match, TRBD1 (6 bases). Germline values: CDR1 SGHRS, CDR2 YFSETQ. This CDR3 has 14 amino acids. Trimming took off 0 bases at V and 4 bases at J, with 7 bases between the two ends. CDR3: CASSLEGGNEKLFF. CDR3 coding DNA: TGCGCCAGCAGCTTGGAAGGGGGTAATGAAAAACTGTTTTTT.

This chain joins TRBV11-3 and TRBJ2-3; D call uncertain. V was pared by 1 base and J by 6 bases, with 11 bases between. The CDR3 has 14 residues. Germline CDR1 reads SGHNT; CDR2 reads YENEEA. The chain's CDR3 is CASSLAATTDTQYF. The CDR3 nucleotides read TGTGCCAGCAGCTTAGCAGCTACCACGGATACGCAGTATTTT. The complete variable domain, with remaining parts taken from reference TRBV11-3 and TRBJ2-3, reads EAGVVQSPRYKIIEKKQPVAFWCNPISGHNTLYWYLQNLGQGPELLIRYENEEAVDDSQLPKDRFSAERLKGVDSTLKIQPAELGDSAVYLCASSLAATTDTQYFGPGTRLTVL.

For the CDR3, the DNA is TGTGCCAGCATCGGAAGAGCGGGAGAAAATAACTATGGCTACACCTTC. Translation: CASIGRAGENNYGYTF. The chain joins TRBV28 to TRBJ1-2, with D uncertain. This CDR3 is 16 amino acids long. Germline loops: CDR1 MDHEN, CDR2 SYDVKM. With 7 bases removed from V and 1 base from J, the gap between germline ends came to 19 bases.

The V and J genes are TRBV18 and TRBJ2-5, with D uncertain. V lost 0 bases to trimming and J lost 6 bases, with 5 bases between them. In germline, CDR1 is KGHSH, CDR2 LQKENI. The CDR3 runs 12 residues. The CDR3 nucleotides read TGTGCCAGCTCACCACCGATACAGACCCAGTACTTC. This sequence encodes CASSPPIQTQYF.

V and J are TRBV5-6 and TRBJ1-4, with D unclear. CDR1 SGHDT and CDR2 YYEEEE come from the germline V gene. The CDR3 loop spans 15 amino acids. V lost 0 bases, J lost 3 bases, and 9 bases lay in between. As DNA, the CDR3 is TGTGCCAGCAGCTTGGCGGTCGGATCTAATGAAAAACTGTTTTTT. Translated, it gives CASSLAVGSNEKLFF.

This chain uses TRBV20-1 with TRBJ2-1; unclear D gene. The germline V and J ends were trimmed by 7 bases and 0 bases, with 4 bases remaining between them. CDR3 length: 11 residues. Germline lookup yields CDR1 DFQATT and CDR2 SNEGSKA (reference sequence). This chain's CDR3 is CSVSSYNEQFF. CDR3 sequence (DNA): TGCAGTGTCAGCTCCTACAATGAGCAGTTCTTC.

The chain couples TRBV7-9 to TRBJ2-5; D is perhaps TRBD1 (6 bases). Deletions cut 4 bases from V and 1 base from J, with 7 bases between. Germline V gene lookup returns CDR1 SEHNR and CDR2 FQNEAQ (reference sequence). The CDR3 length is 13 residues. CDR3 bases: TGTGCCAGCAGCTGGACAGTCCAAGAGACCCAGTACTTC. This sequence encodes CASSWTVQETQYF.